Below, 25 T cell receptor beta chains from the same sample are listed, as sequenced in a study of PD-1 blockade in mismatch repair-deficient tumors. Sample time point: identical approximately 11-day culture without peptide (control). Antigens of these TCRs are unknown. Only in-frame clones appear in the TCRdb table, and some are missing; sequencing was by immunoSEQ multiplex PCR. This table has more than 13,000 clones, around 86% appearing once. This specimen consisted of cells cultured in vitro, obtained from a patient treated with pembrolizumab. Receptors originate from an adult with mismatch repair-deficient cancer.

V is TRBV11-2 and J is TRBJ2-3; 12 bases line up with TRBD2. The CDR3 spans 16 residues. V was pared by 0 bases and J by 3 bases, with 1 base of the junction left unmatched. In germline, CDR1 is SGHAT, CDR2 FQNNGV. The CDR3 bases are TGTGCCAGCAGCTTAGAACTAGCGGGAGGAACAGATACGCAGTATTTT. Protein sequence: CASSLELAGGTDTQYF.

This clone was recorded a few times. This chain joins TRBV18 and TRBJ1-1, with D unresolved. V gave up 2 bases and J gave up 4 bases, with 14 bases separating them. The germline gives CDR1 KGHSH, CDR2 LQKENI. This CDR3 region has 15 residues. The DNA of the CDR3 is TGTGCCAGCTCACCAAGTGGAGCAGTGGGCACTGAAGCTTTCTTT. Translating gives CASSPSGAVGTEAFF.

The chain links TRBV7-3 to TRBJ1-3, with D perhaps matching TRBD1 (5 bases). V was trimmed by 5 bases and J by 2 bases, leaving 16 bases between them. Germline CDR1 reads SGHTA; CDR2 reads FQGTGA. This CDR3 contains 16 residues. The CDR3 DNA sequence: TGTGCCAGCAGCCCCTTGGGGGGGGGACCTGGAAACACCATATATTTT. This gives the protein CASSPLGGGPGNTIYF.

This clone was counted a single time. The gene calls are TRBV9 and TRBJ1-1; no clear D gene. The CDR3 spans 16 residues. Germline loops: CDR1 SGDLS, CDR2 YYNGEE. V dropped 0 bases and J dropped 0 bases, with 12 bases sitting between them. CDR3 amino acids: CASSVGGRGLNTEAFF. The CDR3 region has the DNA TGTGCCAGCAGCGTAGGCGGTCGCGGGCTGAACACTGAAGCTTTCTTT. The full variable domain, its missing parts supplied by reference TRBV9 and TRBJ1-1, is DSGVTQTPKHLITATGQRVTLRCSPRSGDLSVYWYQQSLDQGLQFLIQYYNGEERAKGNILERFSAQQFPDLHSELNLSSLELGDSALYFCASSVGGRGLNTEAFFGQGTRLTVV.

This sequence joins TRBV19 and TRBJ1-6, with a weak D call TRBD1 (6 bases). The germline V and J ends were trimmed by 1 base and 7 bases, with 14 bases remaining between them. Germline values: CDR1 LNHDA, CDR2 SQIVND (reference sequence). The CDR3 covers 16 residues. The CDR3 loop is CASSIVWGAHNSPLHF. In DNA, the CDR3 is TGTGCCAGTAGTATAGTGTGGGGGGCGCACAATTCACCCCTCCACTTT.

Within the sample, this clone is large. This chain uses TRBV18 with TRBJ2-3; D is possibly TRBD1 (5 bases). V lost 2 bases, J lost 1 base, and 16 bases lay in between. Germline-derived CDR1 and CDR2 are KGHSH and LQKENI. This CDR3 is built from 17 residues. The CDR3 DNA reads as TGTGCCAGCTCACCAAGGGAACAGGACGACGGCACAGATACGCAGTATTTT. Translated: CASSPREQDDGTDTQYF.

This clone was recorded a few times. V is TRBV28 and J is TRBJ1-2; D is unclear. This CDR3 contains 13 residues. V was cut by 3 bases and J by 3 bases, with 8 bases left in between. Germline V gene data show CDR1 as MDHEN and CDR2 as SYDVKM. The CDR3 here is CASSFPVDYGYTF. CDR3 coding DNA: TGTGCCAGCAGTTTCCCGGTGGACTATGGCTACACCTTC.

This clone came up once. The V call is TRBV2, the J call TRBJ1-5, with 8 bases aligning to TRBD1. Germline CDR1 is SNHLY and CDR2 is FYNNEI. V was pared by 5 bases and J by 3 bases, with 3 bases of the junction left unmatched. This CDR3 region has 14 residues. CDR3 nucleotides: TGTGCCAGCAGTCCGGACAGGGCCAATCAGCCCCAGCATTTT. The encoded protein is CASSPDRANQPQHF.

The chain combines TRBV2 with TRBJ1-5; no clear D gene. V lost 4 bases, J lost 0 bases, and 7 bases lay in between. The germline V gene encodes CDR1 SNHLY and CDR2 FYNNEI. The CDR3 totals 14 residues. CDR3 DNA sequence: TGTGCCAGCAGTGCCCTGTCTAGCAATCAGCCCCAGCATTTT. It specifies CASSALSSNQPQHF.

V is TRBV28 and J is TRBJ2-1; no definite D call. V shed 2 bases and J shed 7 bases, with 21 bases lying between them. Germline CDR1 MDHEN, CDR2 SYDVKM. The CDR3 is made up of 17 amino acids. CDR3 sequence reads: CASSLLGPGLGLNEQFF. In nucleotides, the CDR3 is TGTGCCAGCAGTTTACTAGGGCCGGGCCTAGGATTAAATGAGCAGTTCTTC.

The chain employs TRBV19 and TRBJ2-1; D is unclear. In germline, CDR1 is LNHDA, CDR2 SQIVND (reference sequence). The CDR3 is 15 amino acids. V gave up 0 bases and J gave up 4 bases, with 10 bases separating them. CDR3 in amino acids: CASSIDLSGYNEQFF. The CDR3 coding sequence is TGTGCCAGTAGTATAGATCTCAGTGGTTACAATGAGCAGTTCTTC.

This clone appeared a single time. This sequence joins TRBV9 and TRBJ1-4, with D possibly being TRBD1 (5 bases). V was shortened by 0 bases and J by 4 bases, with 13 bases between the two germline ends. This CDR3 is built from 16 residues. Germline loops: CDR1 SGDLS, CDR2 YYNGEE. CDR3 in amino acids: CASSVAYGTGNEKLFF. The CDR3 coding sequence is TGTGCCAGCAGCGTAGCTTATGGGACTGGTAATGAAAAACTGTTTTTT.

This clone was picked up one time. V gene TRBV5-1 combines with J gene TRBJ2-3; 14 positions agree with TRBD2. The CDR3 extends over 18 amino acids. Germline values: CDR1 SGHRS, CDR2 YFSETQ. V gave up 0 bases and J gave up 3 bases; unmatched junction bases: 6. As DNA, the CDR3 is TGCGCCAGCAGCTTGGGAAGGACTAGCGGGAGGAGGACAGATACGCAGTATTTT. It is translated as CASSLGRTSGRRTDTQYF.

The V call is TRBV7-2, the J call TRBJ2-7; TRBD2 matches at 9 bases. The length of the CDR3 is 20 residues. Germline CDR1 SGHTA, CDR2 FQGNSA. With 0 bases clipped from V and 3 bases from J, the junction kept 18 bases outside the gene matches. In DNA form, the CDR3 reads TGTGCCAGCAGCTTAGCAGCACCGGGACTAGCTTCTATGGGGCACTACGAGCAGTACTTC. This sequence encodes CASSLAAPGLASMGHYEQYF.

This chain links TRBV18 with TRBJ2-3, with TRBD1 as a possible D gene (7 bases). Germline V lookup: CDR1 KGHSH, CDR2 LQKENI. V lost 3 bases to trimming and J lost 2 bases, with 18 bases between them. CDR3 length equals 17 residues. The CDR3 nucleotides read TGTGCCAGCTCACCTAGGAACGCGGGACAGAACACAGATACGCAGTATTTT. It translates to CASSPRNAGQNTDTQYF.

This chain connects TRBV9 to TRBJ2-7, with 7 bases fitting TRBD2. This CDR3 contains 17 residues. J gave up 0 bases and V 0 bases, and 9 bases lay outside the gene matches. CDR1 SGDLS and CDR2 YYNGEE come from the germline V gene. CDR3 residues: CASSVASWGRGSYEQYF. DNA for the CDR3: TGTGCCAGCAGCGTAGCTTCTTGGGGGAGGGGCTCCTACGAGCAGTACTTC.

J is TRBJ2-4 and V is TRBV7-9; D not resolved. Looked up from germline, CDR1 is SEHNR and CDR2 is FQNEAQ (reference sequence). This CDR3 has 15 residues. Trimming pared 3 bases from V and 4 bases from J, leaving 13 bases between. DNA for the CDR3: TGTGCCAGCAGCTTGACACTTGGAACAAAAAACATTCAGTACTTC. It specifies CASSLTLGTKNIQYF.

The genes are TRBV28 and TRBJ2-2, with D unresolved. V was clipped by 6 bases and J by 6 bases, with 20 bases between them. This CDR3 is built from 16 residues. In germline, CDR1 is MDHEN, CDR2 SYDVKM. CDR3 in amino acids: CASSLDPFLAAGELFF. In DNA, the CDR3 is TGTGCCAGCAGCCTAGACCCGTTTCTTGCCGCCGGGGAGCTGTTTTTT.

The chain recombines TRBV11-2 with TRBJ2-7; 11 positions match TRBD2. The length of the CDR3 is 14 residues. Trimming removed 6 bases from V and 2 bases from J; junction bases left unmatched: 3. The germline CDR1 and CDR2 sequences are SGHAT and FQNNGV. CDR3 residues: CASRRLAGTYEQYF. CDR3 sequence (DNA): TGTGCCAGCAGGAGACTAGCGGGAACCTACGAGCAGTACTTC.

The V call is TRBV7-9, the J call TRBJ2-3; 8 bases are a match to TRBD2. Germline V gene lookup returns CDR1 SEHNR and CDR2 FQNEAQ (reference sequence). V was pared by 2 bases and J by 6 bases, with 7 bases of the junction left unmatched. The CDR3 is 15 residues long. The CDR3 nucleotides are TGTGCCAGCAGCTTACTTGCTAGCGGGTGGGATACGCAGTATTTT. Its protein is CASSLLASGWDTQYF.

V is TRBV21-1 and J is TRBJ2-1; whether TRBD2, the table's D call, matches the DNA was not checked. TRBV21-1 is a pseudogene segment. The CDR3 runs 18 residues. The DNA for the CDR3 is TGTGCCAGCAGCAAATCACCCGACGGGACTAGCGGATACAATGAGCAGTTCTTC. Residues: CASSKSPDGTSGYNEQFF.

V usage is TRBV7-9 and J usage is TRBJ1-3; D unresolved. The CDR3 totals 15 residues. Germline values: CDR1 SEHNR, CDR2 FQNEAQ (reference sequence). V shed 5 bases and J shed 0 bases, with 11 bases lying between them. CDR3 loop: CASSREPSSGNTIYF. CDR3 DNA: TGTGCCAGCAGCCGGGAACCGAGCTCTGGAAACACCATATATTTT.

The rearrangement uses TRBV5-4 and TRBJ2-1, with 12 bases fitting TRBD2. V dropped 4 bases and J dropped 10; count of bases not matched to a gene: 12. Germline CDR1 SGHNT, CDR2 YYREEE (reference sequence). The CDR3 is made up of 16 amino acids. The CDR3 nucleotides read TGTGCCAGCAGCACGGGGGGGACTAGCGGGCTAGAGGAGCAGTTCTTC. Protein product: CASSTGGTSGLEEQFF. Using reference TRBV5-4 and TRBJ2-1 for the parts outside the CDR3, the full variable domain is ETGVTQSPTHLIKTRGQQVTLRCSSQSGHNTVSWYQQALGQGPQFIFQYYREEENGRGNFPPRFSGLQFPNYSSELNVNALELDDSALYLCASSTGGTSGLEEQFFGPGTRLTVL.

CDR3 sequence: CASSQEGQIPEAFF. CDR3 bases: TGTGCCAGCAGCCAAGAGGGGCAAATCCCTGAAGCTTTCTTT. The rearrangement uses TRBV4-2 and TRBJ1-1; D is possibly TRBD1 (5 bases). V was pared by 0 bases and J by 6 bases, with 11 bases between. The CDR3 runs to 14 residues. Germline CDR1 LGHNA, CDR2 YNFKEQ.

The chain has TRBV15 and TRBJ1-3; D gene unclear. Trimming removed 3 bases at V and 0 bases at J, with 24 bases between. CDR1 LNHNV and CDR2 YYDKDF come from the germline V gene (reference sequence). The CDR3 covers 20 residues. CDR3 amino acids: CATSSTRTLIQLASGNTIYF. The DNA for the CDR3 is TGTGCCACCAGCAGCACACGAACCTTAATTCAGTTAGCCTCTGGAAACACCATATATTTT.